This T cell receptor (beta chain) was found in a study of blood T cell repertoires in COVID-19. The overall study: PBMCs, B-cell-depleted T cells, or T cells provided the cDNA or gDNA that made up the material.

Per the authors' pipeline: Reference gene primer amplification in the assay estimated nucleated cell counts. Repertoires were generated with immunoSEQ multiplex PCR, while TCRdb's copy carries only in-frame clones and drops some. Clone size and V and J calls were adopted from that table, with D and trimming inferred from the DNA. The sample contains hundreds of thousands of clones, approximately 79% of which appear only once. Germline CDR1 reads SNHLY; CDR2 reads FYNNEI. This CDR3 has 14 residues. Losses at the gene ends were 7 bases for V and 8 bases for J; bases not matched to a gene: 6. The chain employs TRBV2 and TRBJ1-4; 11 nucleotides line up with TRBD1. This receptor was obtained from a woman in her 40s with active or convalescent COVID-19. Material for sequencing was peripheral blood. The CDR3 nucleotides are TGTGCCAGCACCCGGGACAGGGGGAACGAAAAACTGTTTTTT. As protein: CASTRDRGNEKLFF.